The rows below give T cell receptor beta chains drawn from one sample of a study of T cell repertoires in cytomegalovirus infection. Antigen specificity for these receptors is unknown. TCRdb reanalysed the reads using MiXCR and keeps one entry per CDR3 protein. Of hundreds of thousands of distinct CDR3 sequences in the sample, under 40% are singletons; the top ten hold 13%. This material consisted of cultured CD8+ T cells from PBMCs, taken from culture after CMV antigen stimulation. The receptors here all came from a human donor in good health (CMV status not recorded). Some clones in this sample may be carry-over from other donors' samples. The CDR3 runs from the conserved cysteine through the conserved F or W. Fields, in order: D gene, V gene, J gene, clone size, CDR3 DNA, CDR3 protein. The D gene is left open where the match is weak. Size values are once, few and many counts, or a class for expanded clones, and some rows have none.

d_gene: -
v_gene: TRBV4-1
j_gene: TRBJ1-6
abundance: -
CDR3nt: TGCGCCAGCAGCCAGGAGGGACTGCTCAATTCACCCCTCCACTTT
CDR3aa: CASSQEGLLNSPLHF

d_gene: TRBD1
v_gene: TRBV6-8
j_gene: TRBJ1-2
abundance: few
CDR3nt: TGTGCCAGCAGTTATACAGGGGGAGATGGCTACACCTTC
CDR3aa: CASSYTGGDGYTF

d_gene: TRBD2
v_gene: TRBV7-9
j_gene: TRBJ2-5
abundance: -
CDR3nt: TGTGCCAGCAGCGATCTAGCGGGAGAGGAGACCCAGTACTTC
CDR3aa: CASSDLAGEETQYF

d_gene: -
v_gene: TRBV7-9
j_gene: TRBJ1-5
abundance: -
CDR3nt: TGTGCCAGCAGCCAACTCGGGCAGGATGATTATAGCAATCAGCCCCAGCATTTT
CDR3aa: CASSQLGQDDYSNQPQHF

d_gene: -
v_gene: TRBV12-3/TRBV12-4
j_gene: TRBJ1-1
abundance: -
CDR3nt: TGTGCCAGCAGTCCACGGGGATTGGTGTCTGAAGCTTTCTTT
CDR3aa: CASSPRGLVSEAFF

d_gene: -
v_gene: TRBV27
j_gene: TRBJ2-1
abundance: -
CDR3nt: TGTGCCAGCAGCATTGGAGGGCCGAGCTCCTACAATGAGCAGTTCTTC
CDR3aa: CASSIGGPSSYNEQFF

d_gene: -
v_gene: TRBV7-9
j_gene: TRBJ2-7
abundance: few
CDR3nt: TGTGCCAGCAGCCTCGGGCCCGGGGGATCCTACGAGCAGTACTTC
CDR3aa: CASSLGPGGSYEQYF

d_gene: -
v_gene: TRBV11-2
j_gene: TRBJ1-5
abundance: -
CDR3nt: TGTGCCAGCAGCTTAGGACTTATTGGGGGCCAGCCCCAGCATTTT
CDR3aa: CASSLGLIGGQPQHF

d_gene: -
v_gene: TRBV7-6
j_gene: TRBJ2-2
abundance: -
CDR3nt: TGTGCCAGCAGCTTCCCCCCCTTAAATCGTCCCTCGAACACCGGGGAGCTGTTTTTT
CDR3aa: CASSFPPLNRPSNTGELFF

d_gene: -
v_gene: TRBV6-2/TRBV6-3
j_gene: TRBJ1-2
abundance: -
CDR3nt: TGTGCCAGCAGTTCCGGAACGGACGGAGAGGGCTACACCTTC
CDR3aa: CASSSGTDGEGYTF

d_gene: -
v_gene: TRBV7-6
j_gene: TRBJ2-5
abundance: few
CDR3nt: TGTGCCAGCAGCTTAGAACCCCACAGGACCCAGTACTTC
CDR3aa: CASSLEPHRTQYF

d_gene: TRBD1
v_gene: TRBV11-3
j_gene: TRBJ2-1
abundance: many
CDR3nt: TGTGCCAGCAGCTTTGCGGCAGGGGGCAAGAATGAGCAGTTCTTC
CDR3aa: CASSFAAGGKNEQFF

d_gene: TRBD2
v_gene: TRBV19
j_gene: TRBJ2-1
abundance: many
CDR3nt: TGTGCCAGTACCTTCTCTAGCGGGAGATCCTACAATGAGCAGTTCTTC
CDR3aa: CASTFSSGRSYNEQFF

d_gene: TRBD1
v_gene: TRBV7-6
j_gene: TRBJ2-5
abundance: many
CDR3nt: TGTGCCAGCAGCTCGCCGCGGGACAGGGCTCTGGTGGAGACCCAGTACTTC
CDR3aa: CASSSPRDRALVETQYF

d_gene: -
v_gene: TRBV6-2/TRBV6-3
j_gene: TRBJ1-5
abundance: few
CDR3nt: TGTGCCAGCAGTTACGATCAGGGAACCCAGCATTTT
CDR3aa: CASSYDQGTQHF

d_gene: -
v_gene: TRBV5-1
j_gene: TRBJ2-5
abundance: few
CDR3nt: TGCGCCAGCAGTTTTTATATGACAGGAGGGAAGCATACCCAGTACTTC
CDR3aa: CASSFYMTGGKHTQYF

d_gene: TRBD1
v_gene: TRBV7-9
j_gene: TRBJ2-2
abundance: many
CDR3nt: TGTGCCAGCAGACCTGGACAGGGGATTAACACCGGGGAGCTGTTTTTT
CDR3aa: CASRPGQGINTGELFF

d_gene: TRBD1
v_gene: TRBV6-2/TRBV6-3
j_gene: TRBJ1-5
abundance: few
CDR3nt: TGTGCCAGCAGTTTACGACAGGGGTATAATCAGCCCCAGCATTTT
CDR3aa: CASSLRQGYNQPQHF

d_gene: -
v_gene: TRBV6-5
j_gene: TRBJ2-1
abundance: -
CDR3nt: TGTGCCAGCAGTTCGAACAGGGACAATGAGCAGTTCTTC
CDR3aa: CASSSNRDNEQFF

d_gene: -
v_gene: TRBV7-8
j_gene: TRBJ2-1
abundance: many
CDR3nt: TGTGCCAGCAGCTACAACAGGAAGTTGGACAATGAGCAGTTCTTC
CDR3aa: CASSYNRKLDNEQFF

d_gene: -
v_gene: TRBV6-1
j_gene: TRBJ1-1
abundance: -
CDR3nt: TGTGCCAGCAGTGAAGACTGGGAATTGTCCACTGAAGCTTTCTTT
CDR3aa: CASSEDWELSTEAFF

d_gene: -
v_gene: TRBV6-2/TRBV6-3
j_gene: TRBJ2-1
abundance: few
CDR3nt: TGTGCCAGCAGCTTAACAGGTGCCTCCTACAATGAGCAGTTCTTC
CDR3aa: CASSLTGASYNEQFF

d_gene: TRBD1
v_gene: TRBV6-1
j_gene: TRBJ1-2
abundance: -
CDR3nt: TGTGCCAGCAGCGAAGTCGAGGGGGCACCTAACTATGGCTACACCTTC
CDR3aa: CASSEVEGAPNYGYTF

d_gene: TRBD2
v_gene: TRBV6-2/TRBV6-3
j_gene: TRBJ2-3
abundance: many
CDR3nt: TGTGCCAGCAGTTACAACGGAGGACTAGCGGGGGCCTACACAGATACGCAGTATTTT
CDR3aa: CASSYNGGLAGAYTDTQYF

d_gene: -
v_gene: TRBV12-3/TRBV12-4
j_gene: TRBJ1-5
abundance: -
CDR3nt: TGTGCCAGCAGTTTAGGGGAGTTCAATCAGCCCCAGCATTTT
CDR3aa: CASSLGEFNQPQHF

d_gene: -
v_gene: TRBV3-1
j_gene: TRBJ1-3
abundance: few
CDR3nt: TGTGCCAGCAGCCAAGATTATAGGGGCTCTGGAAACACCATATATTTT
CDR3aa: CASSQDYRGSGNTIYF

d_gene: TRBD2
v_gene: TRBV7-8
j_gene: TRBJ2-3
abundance: -
CDR3nt: TGTGCCAGCAGCTTAGCACGGGGGGGCCGGGCAGATACGCAGTATTTT
CDR3aa: CASSLARGGRADTQYF

d_gene: -
v_gene: TRBV11-2
j_gene: TRBJ2-1
abundance: few
CDR3nt: TGTGCCAGCAGCTATTGGAGGCAGGACCCCACTTTGAGTGACAATGAGCAGTTCTTC
CDR3aa: CASSYWRQDPTLSDNEQFF

d_gene: TRBD1
v_gene: TRBV29-1
j_gene: TRBJ1-1
abundance: -
CDR3nt: TGCAGCGTGACAGGGTGGGACACTGAAGCTTTCTTT
CDR3aa: CSVTGWDTEAFF

d_gene: TRBD1
v_gene: TRBV7-9
j_gene: TRBJ2-5
abundance: -
CDR3nt: TGTGCCAGCAGCCTGATGGACAGGGGCCAAGAGACCCAGTACTTC
CDR3aa: CASSLMDRGQETQYF

d_gene: TRBD1
v_gene: TRBV27
j_gene: TRBJ2-7
abundance: -
CDR3nt: TGTGCCAGCAGTCCGCGGACAGGGCTCTACGAGCAGTACTTC
CDR3aa: CASSPRTGLYEQYF

d_gene: TRBD1
v_gene: TRBV10-3
j_gene: TRBJ2-7
abundance: -
CDR3nt: TGTGCCATCAGGACAGGGTTTTCGGATTACGAGCAGTACTTC
CDR3aa: CAIRTGFSDYEQYF

d_gene: -
v_gene: TRBV7-8
j_gene: TRBJ1-5
abundance: many
CDR3nt: TGTGCCAGCAGCTTACTCGGGGAACAGCCCCAGCATTTT
CDR3aa: CASSLLGEQPQHF

d_gene: -
v_gene: TRBV19
j_gene: TRBJ1-6
abundance: -
CDR3nt: TGTGCCAGCCGTACCCCCTCCTATAATTCACCCCTCCACTTT
CDR3aa: CASRTPSYNSPLHF

d_gene: TRBD1
v_gene: TRBV6-1
j_gene: TRBJ1-1
abundance: -
CDR3nt: TGTGCCAGCTGGGACAGGGGACGTTGGGAGACTGAAGCTTTCTTT
CDR3aa: CASWDRGRWETEAFF